This T cell receptor beta chain appears in the sequencing data of a study of blood T cell repertoires in COVID-19. Study background: Nucleic acid was either cDNA or gDNA, and it came from T cells, B-cell-depleted T cells, or PBMCs.

CDR1 is SEHNR, CDR2 FQNEAQ, per germline (reference sequence). The CDR3 spans 16 residues. The V and J ends lost 5 bases and 5 bases, in that order; junction bases with no gene match: 8. Profiling relied on immunoSEQ multiplex PCR, and the TCRdb table lists in-frame clones only, not all of them. The sample includes 150,000 to 200,000 clones, about four fifths seen only once; the top ten take about 6.5%. The sequenced sample was peripheral blood. The TCR sequence derives from a woman in her forties with acute or convalescent COVID-19. The chain carries TRBV7-9 and TRBJ2-1; 11 bases agree with TRBD2. CDR3: CASSTRLAGPNNEQFF. In nucleotides, the CDR3 is TGTGCCAGCAGCACCCGACTAGCGGGACCCAACAATGAGCAGTTCTTC.